Listed here is a single T cell receptor beta chain. This sample was included in a study of graft-versus-host responses after intestinal transplantation. In germline, CDR1 is ENHRY, CDR2 SYGVKD. This CDR3 region has 12 residues. V gave up 0 bases and J gave up 4 bases, with 4 bases separating them. The data were produced by immunoSEQ multiplex PCR, yet TCRdb's version contains in-frame clones alone and is incomplete. The data contain more than 50,000 clones, roughly nine tenths of them seen just once; the ten biggest clones take up roughly 6%. The sequencing used PBMCs, collected roughly 680 days after intestinal transplant. This chain joins TRBV10-3 and TRBJ2-7; D ambiguous. This sequence was found in a human patient who received an intestinal transplant, so some T cells may come from the graft donor. The DNA of the CDR3 is TGTGCCATCAGTGAGTCAAAGTACGAGCAGTACTTC. Amino acids: CAISESKYEQYF.